Below, 9 T cell receptor beta chains from the same sample are listed, as sequenced in a study of CD8 T cells in ankylosing spondylitis. MiXCR was run by TCRdb on the 5' RACE reads, yielding one entry per CDR3 protein. The table includes approximately 540,000 distinct CDR3 sequences, roughly 13% detected once. No antigen has been assigned to these receptors. Study conclusions and caveats: Ankylosing spondylitis blood seemed to carry a telltale TCR beta motif made of about 8 highly homologous variants.

Sequenced input: blood, either unsorted or a sorted T cell fraction (not recorded which). The receptors originated from a male donor with ankylosing spondylitis.

The chain couples TRBV25-1 to TRBJ2-3, with D uncertain. This CDR3 contains 15 residues. The germline V gene encodes CDR1 MGHDK and CDR2 SYGVNS. V dropped 3 bases and J dropped 2 bases, with 12 bases sitting between them. The CDR3 DNA reads TGTGCCAGCAGTGACCCCGGAAAGTCCACAGATACGCAGTATTTT. Residues: CASSDPGKSTDTQYF.

V is TRBV25-1 and J is TRBJ2-1, with D unresolved. The V gene lost 3 bases and the J gene lost 6 bases, with 12 bases spanning the gap. The CDR3 loop spans 14 amino acids. The germline V gene has CDR1 MGHDK and CDR2 SYGVNS. This chain's CDR3 is CASSDSGPINEQFF. DNA for the CDR3: TGTGCCAGCAGTGATTCGGGCCCGATCAATGAGCAGTTCTTC.

This chain links TRBV5-1 with TRBJ1-2, with no clear D. Trimming took 6 bases from V and 2 from J, leaving 17 bases between them. The CDR3 extends over 15 amino acids. Per germline, CDR1 SGHRS and CDR2 YFSETQ. This CDR3 reads CASTPVSATNYGYTF. The CDR3 bases are TGCGCCAGCACCCCCGTGTCAGCCACCAACTATGGCTACACCTTC.

The rearrangement uses TRBV20-1 and TRBJ2-1, with 8 bases identical to TRBD2. The V gene's germline CDR1 is DFQATT and CDR2 SNEGSKA (reference sequence). Losses at the gene ends were 4 bases for V and 0 bases for J; bases not matched to a gene: 5. The CDR3 spans 15 residues. The CDR3 loop reads CSATRLAFSYNEQFF. The CDR3 coding sequence is TGCAGTGCTACTCGACTAGCGTTCTCCTACAATGAGCAGTTCTTC.

This clonotype was seen only a few times. V usage is TRBV27 and J usage is TRBJ2-7, with 9 positions matching TRBD2. Germline trimming cut 6 bases from V and 2 bases from J; bases unmatched to any gene: 5. Per germline, CDR1 MNHEY and CDR2 SMNVEV (reference sequence). The CDR3 extends over 14 amino acids. Written as DNA, the CDR3 is TGTGCCAGCAGGGTAGCGGGAGAGGCCTACGAGCAGTACGTC. Translation gives CASRVAGEAYEQYV.

This clonotype has a handful of counts. Here the CDR3 reads CASSPSRGSEKLFF. For the CDR3, the DNA is TGTGCCAGCAGCCCGAGTAGGGGATCCGAAAAACTGTTTTTT. The V and J genes are TRBV6-4 and TRBJ1-4, with a tentative D call TRBD1 (5 bases). The CDR3 runs to 14 residues. The germline V gene has CDR1 MRHNA and CDR2 SNTAGT. Trimming pared 6 bases from V and 8 bases from J, leaving 16 bases between.

This clonotype was picked up a small number of times. The chain combines TRBV12-3 or TRBV12-4 with TRBJ2-1; D is perhaps TRBD2 (5 bases). V was shortened by 2 bases and J by 12 bases, with 23 bases between the two germline ends. This CDR3 is 16 amino acids long. In DNA, the CDR3 is TGTGCCAGCAGTTTATCCGGGGAGCTCCGGGCGGTGAGGCAGTTCTTC. As protein: CASSLSGELRAVRQFF.

This clonotype occurred many times. The gene calls are TRBV10-3 and TRBJ1-5; D remains unclear. CDR3 length equals 13 residues. Germline assignment: CDR1 ENHRY and CDR2 SYGVKD. Trimming took off 4 bases at V and 0 bases at J, with 4 bases between the two ends. CDR3 protein: CAISGNSNQPQHF. In nucleotides, the CDR3 is TGTGCCATCAGTGGAAATAGCAATCAGCCCCAGCATTTT.

The genes are TRBV20-1 and TRBJ2-3; D is possibly TRBD2 (6 bases). The CDR3 length is 14 residues. Trimming stripped 5 bases from V and 3 bases from J, with 15 bases between. CDR1 and CDR2 (germline): DFQATT, SNEGSKA (reference sequence). CDR3 DNA: TGCAGTGCTTACCCCGCGGGAAAGACAGATACGCAGTATTTT. It translates to CSAYPAGKTDTQYF.